A single sample gave rise to the 12 T cell receptor beta chains below, sequenced in a study of blood T cell repertoires in COVID-19. Measured with immunoSEQ multiplex PCR; TCRdb has only the in-frame clones, and not every one. The sample yields around 250,000 clones, roughly 80% seen once. The sample was PBMCs or T cells enriched from blood (not recorded which). The receptors were gathered from a man between 35 and 55 years old who had been exposed to COVID-19.

The chain couples TRBV9 to TRBJ1-5; D is unresolved. CDR3 size: 15 residues. Between the trimmed V and J ends, which lost 3 bases and 8 bases, there was a span of 18 bases. Germline CDR1 is SGDLS and CDR2 is YYNGEE. CDR3 sequence (DNA): TGTGCCAGCAGCGGCGGGATTTTGGGAGGAGAGCCCCAGCATTTT. Translation gives CASSGGILGGEPQHF.

The chain employs TRBV6-1 and TRBJ2-7; 7 nucleotides agree with TRBD1. V gave up 2 bases and J gave up 12 bases; unmatched junction bases: 7. The germline V gene has CDR1 MNHNS and CDR2 SASEGT. The CDR3 sequence is 12 residues long. CDR3 protein: CASSETDRVPYF. CDR3 DNA sequence: TGTGCCAGCAGTGAAACTGACAGGGTCCCGTACTTC.

The J gene is TRBJ2-3, the V gene TRBV10-1; no clear D. V gave up 3 bases and J gave up 4 bases, with 8 bases separating them. This CDR3 is 13 amino acids long. Germline assignment: CDR1 WNHNN and CDR2 SYGVQD (reference sequence). The chain's CDR3 is CASSEEPPDTQYF. The CDR3 DNA is TGCGCCAGCAGTGAAGAGCCCCCAGATACGCAGTATTTT.

V usage is TRBV12-3 or TRBV12-4 and J usage is TRBJ1-1, with 8 bases lining up with TRBD1. V lost 6 bases to trimming and J lost 2 bases; unmatched junction nucleotides: 2. The CDR3 loop spans 13 amino acids. The CDR3 protein is CASRTGANTEAFF. The CDR3 bases are TGTGCCAGCAGGACAGGGGCCAACACTGAAGCTTTCTTT.

The gene calls are TRBV3-1 (or the pseudogene TRBV3-2) and TRBJ2-3; D is uncertain. The germline V and J ends were trimmed by 1 base and 10 bases, with 18 bases remaining between them. The CDR3 is 15 amino acids. Germline V CDR1 and CDR2: LGHDT, YNNKEL (reference sequence). CDR3 amino acids: CASSQGNSHRFAQYF. The CDR3 DNA reads as TGTGCCAGCAGCCAAGGGAACAGTCACCGTTTCGCGCAGTATTTT.

The rearrangement links TRBV27 to TRBJ2-7; a possible D gene is TRBD1 (6 bases). Germline-derived CDR1 and CDR2 are MNHEY and SMNVEV (reference sequence). V was clipped by 8 bases and J by 5 bases, with 22 bases between them. This CDR3 comprises 15 residues. CDR3 coding DNA: TGTGCCAGCGGAAAGACAGGCCCACTCTTAGACGAGCAGTACTTC. The encoded protein is CASGKTGPLLDEQYF.

The chain links TRBV7-9 to TRBJ2-5; 7 positions agree with TRBD2. V shed 8 bases and J 4 bases; nucleotides not matched to a gene: 13. The CDR3 runs to 15 residues. CDR1 is SEHNR, CDR2 FQNEAQ, per germline (reference sequence). The CDR3 DNA follows: TGTGCCAGCGCCCCGCTTGCGGGAGTAATAGAGACCCAGTACTTC. Protein sequence: CASAPLAGVIETQYF.

In this sample, this clone turned up a few times. The V call is TRBV7-3, the J call TRBJ2-1; tentative D call: TRBD1 (5 bases). Germline CDR1 and CDR2: SGHTA and FQGTGA. This CDR3 is 16 amino acids long. V dropped 5 bases and J dropped 0 bases, with 14 bases sitting between them. Here the CDR3 DNA reads TGTGCCAGCAGCCTCCAGGGTGGCAGCTCCTACAATGAGCAGTTCTTC. It codes for CASSLQGGSSYNEQFF. Drawing the rest from reference TRBV7-3 and TRBJ2-1, the complete variable domain is GAGVSQTPSNKVTEKGKYVELRCDPISGHTALYWYRQSLGQGPEFLIYFQGTGAADDSGLPNDRFFAVRPEGSVSTLKIQRTERGDSAVYLCASSLQGGSSYNEQFFGPGTRLTVL.

CDR3: CSASRGPGVSNQPQHF. The CDR3 nucleotides are TGCAGTGCTAGTAGGGGGCCAGGGGTCAGCAATCAGCCCCAGCATTTT. This chain links TRBV20-1 with TRBJ1-5; TRBD1 matches at 7 bases. The V segment lost 3 bases and the J segment 1 base; nucleotides outside the gene matches: 9. Germline assignment: CDR1 DFQATT and CDR2 SNEGSKA (reference sequence). This CDR3 spans 16 amino acids.

On this clone itself: The germline gene is not matched at one end of the junction; a read error may be the cause. This chain joins TRBV4-1 and TRBJ2-3, with 7 bases fitting TRBD2. Germline-derived CDR1 and CDR2 are MGHRA and YSYEKL. The CDR3 is 15 amino acids. CDR3 nucleotide sequence: TGCGCCAGCACCCAAATGGGGGGGTTGGGAGATACGCAGTATTTT. This sequence encodes CASTQMGGLGDTQYF.

The CDR3 is CASSDENRGNEQFF. In DNA form, the CDR3 reads TGTGCCAGCAGTGACGAAAATCGGGGCAATGAGCAGTTCTTC. This chain joins TRBV2 and TRBJ2-1; tentatively, D is TRBD2 (5 bases). Germline V gene lookup returns CDR1 SNHLY and CDR2 FYNNEI. The V gene lost 3 bases and the J gene lost 6 bases, with 12 bases spanning the gap. The CDR3 consists of 14 residues.

The CDR3 DNA reads as TGTGCCAGCAGCTTGGTTTTGGGGACTAGCGGCGGGACAGATACGCAGTATTTT. It codes for CASSLVLGTSGGTDTQYF. The chain joins TRBV5-8 to TRBJ2-3; 11 bases fit TRBD2. This CDR3 has 18 residues. The germline gives CDR1 SGHTS, CDR2 YDEGEE. J lost 3 bases, V lost 0 bases, and 9 bases had no gene match.